This T cell receptor (beta chain) was profiled in a study of cytomegalovirus exposure and HLA in healthy donors. The overall study: There were 88 million or so unique TCRs (from HLA-typed donors) in an early data release.

The germline V and J ends were trimmed by 5 bases and 2 bases, with 12 bases remaining between them. The CDR3 extends over 14 amino acids. CDR1 SEHNR and CDR2 FQNEAQ come from the germline V gene (reference sequence). A multiplex PCR was run with 60 Vbeta primers and 13 Jbeta primers. Method: immunoSEQ multiplex PCR; TCRdb's copy keeps in-frame clones and lacks some. This table holds around 95,000 clones, over 75% found once. The TCR sequence derives from a female donor in good health and CMV-seropositive. Sequences were obtained from PBMCs. The chain combines TRBV7-9 with TRBJ1-1, with TRBD1 as a possible D gene (5 bases). CDR3 sequence reads: CASSPLDSNTEAFF. The CDR3 DNA follows: TGTGCCAGCAGCCCCCTTGACAGTAACACTGAAGCTTTCTTT.